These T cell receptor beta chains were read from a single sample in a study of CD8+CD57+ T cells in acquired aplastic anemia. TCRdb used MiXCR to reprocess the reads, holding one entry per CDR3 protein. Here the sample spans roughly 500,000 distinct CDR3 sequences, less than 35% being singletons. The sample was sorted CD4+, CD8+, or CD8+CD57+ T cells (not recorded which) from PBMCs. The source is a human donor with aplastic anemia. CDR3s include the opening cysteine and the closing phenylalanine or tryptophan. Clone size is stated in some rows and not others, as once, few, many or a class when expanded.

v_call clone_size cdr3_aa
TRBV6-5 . CASSYSGPSLGSPLHF
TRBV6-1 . CASGLFTGNAEAFF
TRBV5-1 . CASSLTLGQGRPQHF
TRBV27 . CASSLRYPYEQYF
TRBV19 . CASSSQTGGGRLWVQHF
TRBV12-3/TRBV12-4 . CASSFGTEQYF
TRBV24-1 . CATSETSASSYNEQFF
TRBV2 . CASSEYLQGGTQYF
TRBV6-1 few CASSRRTGPYGYTF
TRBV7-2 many CASSLTPGQGDRGF
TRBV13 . CTSSLPARTGELFF
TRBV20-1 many CSAPGTSLAYEQYF
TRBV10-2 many CASSEAGGSYEQYF
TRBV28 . CASRTGTRVGGYTF
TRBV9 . CASSVGSAIMNTGAFF
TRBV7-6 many CASSSIRWGDGYEQYF
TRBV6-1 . CASSLRTGSQETQYF
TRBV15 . CATSRVVPSGGSEQFF
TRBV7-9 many CASSTSTGGNTIYF
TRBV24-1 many CATSDLRFGRGLFF
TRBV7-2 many CASSFGTKVEFEYF
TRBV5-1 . CASSGNPGGNEKLFF
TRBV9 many CASSANRGLDNSPLHF
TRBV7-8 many CASMGQGANGYTF
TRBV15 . CATSSLQGINGYTF
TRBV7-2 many CASSLGEGRYNSPLHF
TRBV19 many CASSGRWDTGELFF
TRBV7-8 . CASSLYGGVSKEQFF
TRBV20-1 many CSAQGLGEYEQYF
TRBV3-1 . CASSQRRQGTYEQYF
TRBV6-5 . CASSNILAEQFF
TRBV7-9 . CASSPVWDQYF
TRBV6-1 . CASMWAYGYTF
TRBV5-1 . CASSLRDRGDTEAFF
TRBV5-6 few CASTPGRGSYNSPLHF
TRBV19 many CASGGTSVPDTQYF
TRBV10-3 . CAISESFMGAYEQYF
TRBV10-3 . CASSPVCQFMGRQYF
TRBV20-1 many CSARWPGQGLGQPQHF
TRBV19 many CASSWSSGSSYEQYF
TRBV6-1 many CASRVGNYGYTF